The rows below give T cell receptor beta chains drawn from one sample of a study of cytomegalovirus exposure and HLA in healthy donors. Libraries were prepared by immunoSEQ multiplex PCR; TCRdb keeps only in-frame clonotypes and omits some of them. The table includes around 100,000 clones, 80% detected once. Specimen: PBMCs. The source of these receptors is a man aged 25-45 years in good health and CMV-seronegative. Each CDR3 is given with its conserved first and last residue. Each record gives: J gene, D gene, clone size, V gene, CDR3 DNA, CDR3 protein. The D gene is left open where the match is weak. For some rows the clone size is stated as once, few or many, or as a class when expanded; others skip it.

j_gene: TRBJ1-1
d_gene: .
abundance: few
v_gene: TRBV29-1
CDR3nt: TGCAGCGGGGGGCCAGGTACAGGGGAAGCTTTCTTT
CDR3aa: CSGGPGTGEAFF

j_gene: TRBJ2-2
d_gene: .
abundance: .
v_gene: TRBV15
CDR3nt: TGTGCCACCAGCAGGGAGATGGCCGGGGAGCTGTTTTTT
CDR3aa: CATSREMAGELFF

j_gene: TRBJ1-2
d_gene: .
abundance: .
v_gene: TRBV29-1
CDR3nt: TGCAGCGTTGTAGGGAGCGACTATGGCTACACCTTC
CDR3aa: CSVVGSDYGYTF

j_gene: TRBJ1-4
d_gene: TRBD1
abundance: .
v_gene: TRBV30
CDR3nt: TGTGCCTGGAGTACGGGACAGGGAATGGAACTGTTTTTT
CDR3aa: CAWSTGQGMELFF

j_gene: TRBJ1-1
d_gene: .
abundance: few
v_gene: TRBV10-3
CDR3nt: TGTGCCATCAGTGAACGAGGAGGAAGGACTGAAGCTTTCTTT
CDR3aa: CAISERGGRTEAFF

j_gene: TRBJ1-4
d_gene: .
abundance: .
v_gene: TRBV9
CDR3nt: TGTGCCAGCAGCGAGGGGTCAAGGGGCCTTGCAACTAATGAAAAACTGTTTTTT
CDR3aa: CASSEGSRGLATNEKLFF

j_gene: TRBJ1-4
d_gene: .
abundance: .
v_gene: TRBV7-2
CDR3nt: TGTGCCAGCAGCGCAACCGGGTTAAAACTGTTTTTT
CDR3aa: CASSATGLKLFF

j_gene: TRBJ2-1
d_gene: TRBD1
abundance: .
v_gene: TRBV19
CDR3nt: TGTGCCAGTAGTACGGACAGGAATGAGCAGTTCTTC
CDR3aa: CASSTDRNEQFF

j_gene: TRBJ2-2
d_gene: .
abundance: .
v_gene: TRBV4-2
CDR3nt: TGTGCCAGCAGCCAAGAACAGGTGAACACCGGGGAGCTGTTTTTT
CDR3aa: CASSQEQVNTGELFF

j_gene: TRBJ1-2
d_gene: TRBD1
abundance: .
v_gene: TRBV6-5
CDR3nt: TGTGCCAGCAGTGTTCGGACAGGGGGCTACACCTTC
CDR3aa: CASSVRTGGYTF

j_gene: TRBJ1-2
d_gene: TRBD1
abundance: .
v_gene: TRBV2
CDR3nt: TGTGCCAGCAGGGGGACAGGGACCGGCTACACCTTC
CDR3aa: CASRGTGTGYTF

j_gene: TRBJ2-7
d_gene: .
abundance: .
v_gene: TRBV27
CDR3nt: TGTGCCAGCAGTCCCCAAAGGGGCGGGGGCCACTACGAGCAGTACTTC
CDR3aa: CASSPQRGGGHYEQYF

j_gene: TRBJ2-1
d_gene: .
abundance: .
v_gene: TRBV6-6
CDR3nt: TGTGCCACGCAGGGTTTAAAGACCTACAATGAGCAGTTCTTC
CDR3aa: CATQGLKTYNEQFF

j_gene: TRBJ1-1
d_gene: .
abundance: .
v_gene: TRBV5-1
CDR3nt: TGCGCCAGCAGCGCGCAGGGGACTGAAGCTTTCTTT
CDR3aa: CASSAQGTEAFF

j_gene: TRBJ2-7
d_gene: TRBD1
abundance: once
v_gene: TRBV7-9
CDR3nt: TGTGCCATCCAAATAGGGACAGGGCTGGGCGAGCAGTACTTC
CDR3aa: CAIQIGTGLGEQYF

j_gene: TRBJ1-1
d_gene: .
abundance: few
v_gene: TRBV6-1
CDR3nt: TGTGCCAGCAGGGAGATTCCTTCTGAAGCTTTCTTT
CDR3aa: CASREIPSEAFF

j_gene: TRBJ2-6
d_gene: .
abundance: .
v_gene: TRBV6-5
CDR3nt: TGTGCCAGCAGTTACTCGAGGGCCCTTTGGGCCAACGTCCTGACTTTC
CDR3aa: CASSYSRALWANVLTF

j_gene: TRBJ2-1
d_gene: .
abundance: .
v_gene: TRBV6-5
CDR3nt: TGTGCCAGCAGTTACGTCGGGGGGCCGGGATACAATGAGCAGTTCTTC
CDR3aa: CASSYVGGPGYNEQFF

j_gene: TRBJ2-3
d_gene: .
abundance: once
v_gene: TRBV6-5
CDR3nt: TGTGCCAGCAGTCGACTCTACCCCCAAGGAGATACGCAGTATTTT
CDR3aa: CASSRLYPQGDTQYF

j_gene: TRBJ1-6
d_gene: .
abundance: .
v_gene: TRBV4-3
CDR3nt: TGCGCCAGCAGCCAAGACGGGACACTAAGTTCACCCCTCCACTTT
CDR3aa: CASSQDGTLSSPLHF

j_gene: TRBJ2-3
d_gene: TRBD1
abundance: few
v_gene: TRBV5-1
CDR3nt: TGCGCCAGCAGCTTGGCGGGACAGGTGACAGATACGCAGTATTTT
CDR3aa: CASSLAGQVTDTQYF

j_gene: TRBJ2-3
d_gene: TRBD1
abundance: .
v_gene: TRBV7-2
CDR3nt: TGTGCCAGCAGCTTACGACAGGGGGGAGACACAGATACGCAGTATTTT
CDR3aa: CASSLRQGGDTDTQYF

j_gene: TRBJ1-2
d_gene: .
abundance: .
v_gene: TRBV5-8
CDR3nt: TGTGCCAGCAGCCTAGGGAGCGGCTACACCTTC
CDR3aa: CASSLGSGYTF

j_gene: TRBJ1-5
d_gene: .
abundance: .
v_gene: TRBV6-1
CDR3nt: TGTGCCAGCATCCTTACTGAGTATAGCAATCAGCCCCAGCATTTT
CDR3aa: CASILTEYSNQPQHF

j_gene: TRBJ1-3
d_gene: TRBD1
abundance: .
v_gene: TRBV11-2
CDR3nt: TGTGCCAGCAGCAGCTTCCCCCGGACAGGGACAGGAAACACCATATATTTT
CDR3aa: CASSSFPRTGTGNTIYF

j_gene: TRBJ1-1
d_gene: .
abundance: .
v_gene: TRBV7-2
CDR3nt: TGTGCCAGCAGCCTATACTTGGACACCCGGAACACTGAAGCTTTCTTT
CDR3aa: CASSLYLDTRNTEAFF

j_gene: TRBJ1-2
d_gene: .
abundance: .
v_gene: TRBV30
CDR3nt: TGTGCCTGGAGTTCGCCCTCGACTGGTCGGGATGGCTACACCTTC
CDR3aa: CAWSSPSTGRDGYTF

j_gene: TRBJ2-7
d_gene: TRBD1
abundance: .
v_gene: TRBV7-9
CDR3nt: TGTGCCAGCAGCTTTGGGGGACAGGGTTTGTCCTACGAGCAGTACTTC
CDR3aa: CASSFGGQGLSYEQYF

j_gene: TRBJ2-3
d_gene: TRBD1
abundance: few
v_gene: TRBV7-9
CDR3nt: TGTGCCAGCAGCTTAAGGACAGGGGGCAAGGAAGATACGCAGTATTTT
CDR3aa: CASSLRTGGKEDTQYF

j_gene: TRBJ2-7
d_gene: TRBD2
abundance: .
v_gene: TRBV29-1
CDR3nt: TGCAGCGTGGCACTAGCGGAGATCCCCAACGAGCAGTACTTC
CDR3aa: CSVALAEIPNEQYF

j_gene: TRBJ1-2
d_gene: TRBD1
abundance: .
v_gene: TRBV5-1
CDR3nt: TGCGCCAGCAGGGGACAGGCATATGGCTACACCTTC
CDR3aa: CASRGQAYGYTF

j_gene: TRBJ2-4
d_gene: TRBD2
abundance: .
v_gene: TRBV4-1
CDR3nt: TGCGCCAGCAGCCAAGACCCCCCGGGAGGAGGGAGAGACATTCAGTACTTC
CDR3aa: CASSQDPPGGGRDIQYF

j_gene: TRBJ2-7
d_gene: TRBD1
abundance: .
v_gene: TRBV2
CDR3nt: TGTGCCAGCAGGGGTTCACAGGGGACCTACGAGCAGTACTTC
CDR3aa: CASRGSQGTYEQYF

j_gene: TRBJ2-2
d_gene: .
abundance: .
v_gene: TRBV7-3
CDR3nt: TGTGCCAGCAGCTTACGCGGGATCGCGAACACCGGGGAGCTGTTTTTT
CDR3aa: CASSLRGIANTGELFF

j_gene: TRBJ1-4
d_gene: .
abundance: .
v_gene: TRBV7-9
CDR3nt: TGTGCCAGCAGCTTAGCCGGGTCGGAAAAACTGTTTTTT
CDR3aa: CASSLAGSEKLFF

j_gene: TRBJ1-2
d_gene: .
abundance: .
v_gene: TRBV7-8
CDR3nt: TGTGCCAGCAGCTTAGGGGCCGGGGGGAGGTATGGCTACACCTTC
CDR3aa: CASSLGAGGRYGYTF

j_gene: TRBJ2-5
d_gene: TRBD2
abundance: .
v_gene: TRBV23-1
CDR3nt: TGCGCCAGCAGTCTCACTAGCGGGAGAGGAAGAGAGACCCAGTACTTC
CDR3aa: CASSLTSGRGRETQYF

j_gene: TRBJ2-2
d_gene: TRBD1
abundance: .
v_gene: TRBV6-4
CDR3nt: TGTGCCAGCAGCGGAGACAGGGACACCGGGGAGCTGTTTTTT
CDR3aa: CASSGDRDTGELFF

j_gene: TRBJ2-3
d_gene: .
abundance: .
v_gene: TRBV9
CDR3nt: TGTGCCAGCAGCGTTCAACTACTCACAGATACGCAGTATTTT
CDR3aa: CASSVQLLTDTQYF

j_gene: TRBJ1-3
d_gene: TRBD1
abundance: .
v_gene: TRBV5-4
CDR3nt: TGTGCCAGCAGCCGGACAGGGGGCACGGGAAACACCATATATTTT
CDR3aa: CASSRTGGTGNTIYF

j_gene: TRBJ1-5
d_gene: TRBD1
abundance: once
v_gene: TRBV6-1
CDR3nt: TGTGCCAGCCGGGACAGCCGCTATAGCAATCAGCCCCAGCATTTT
CDR3aa: CASRDSRYSNQPQHF

j_gene: TRBJ2-5
d_gene: TRBD2
abundance: .
v_gene: TRBV7-9
CDR3nt: TGTGCCAGCAGCGAGGGCACTAGCGGTAGAGAGACCCAGTACTTC
CDR3aa: CASSEGTSGRETQYF

j_gene: TRBJ2-1
d_gene: TRBD1
abundance: few
v_gene: TRBV27
CDR3nt: TGTGCCAGCAGTCCAAGGACAGGGAACAATGAGCAGTTCTTC
CDR3aa: CASSPRTGNNEQFF

j_gene: TRBJ1-2
d_gene: .
abundance: .
v_gene: TRBV6-1
CDR3nt: TGTGCCAGCAGTGAACAGGCGGGCCCCAACTATGGTTACACCTTC
CDR3aa: CASSEQAGPNYGYTF

j_gene: TRBJ1-1
d_gene: TRBD1
abundance: few
v_gene: TRBV6-1
CDR3nt: TGTGCCAGCAGTGAAGTCGAGACAGGGGCCACTGAAGCTTTCTTT
CDR3aa: CASSEVETGATEAFF

j_gene: TRBJ2-1
d_gene: .
abundance: .
v_gene: TRBV5-4
CDR3nt: TGTGCCAGCAGTTCGGAGATCCGGGACAATGAGCAGTTCTTC
CDR3aa: CASSSEIRDNEQFF

j_gene: TRBJ2-4
d_gene: .
abundance: once
v_gene: TRBV9
CDR3nt: TGTGCCAGCAGCGGGGAAGCCGGGACAAAAAACATTCAGTACTTC
CDR3aa: CASSGEAGTKNIQYF

j_gene: TRBJ2-5
d_gene: .
abundance: .
v_gene: TRBV15
CDR3nt: TGTGCCACCAGCAGAGGGGCAGGCCAGGGGGAGACCCAGTACTTC
CDR3aa: CATSRGAGQGETQYF

j_gene: TRBJ2-2
d_gene: TRBD2
abundance: .
v_gene: TRBV7-9
CDR3nt: TGTGCCAGCAGCCCACTAGCGGCAAGCACCGGGGAGCTGTTTTTT
CDR3aa: CASSPLAASTGELFF

j_gene: TRBJ1-1
d_gene: TRBD1
abundance: once
v_gene: TRBV5-4
CDR3nt: TGTGCCAGCCTTCCCAGGGGGGAGAACACTGAAGCTTTCTTT
CDR3aa: CASLPRGENTEAFF